These T cell receptor beta chains were read from a single sample in a study of T-cell memory formation after mild COVID-19. One entry per CDR3 protein, called by TCRdb with MiXCR from the 5' RACE reads. Of fewer than 150,000 distinct CDR3 sequences listed, about a fifth are singletons. Specimen: PBMCs or a T cell subset sorted from them (not recorded which). The receptors come from a man younger than 35 who had mild COVID-19 (a few samples of this study predate the infection). Cell type and time point are not known. Both conserved end residues are trimmed from each CDR3.

v_call: TRBV29-1; cdr3_aa: SVVGTTNNEQF
v_call: TRBV29-1; cdr3_aa: SARGFSYNEQF
v_call: TRBV7-3; cdr3_aa: ASSSYGSSYNEQF
v_call: TRBV6-5; cdr3_aa: ASRLYKNTEAF
v_call: TRBV6-2/TRBV6-3; cdr3_aa: ASGARQNSYEQY
v_call: TRBV5-1; cdr3_aa: ASSYGGSGYGYT
v_call: TRBV28; cdr3_aa: ATLGTGNTEAF
v_call: TRBV2; cdr3_aa: ASSEAGQMNYGYT
v_call: TRBV20-1; cdr3_aa: SARVTGSNQPQH
v_call: TRBV24-1; cdr3_aa: ATSDLPGDRGRTDTQY
v_call: TRBV7-6; cdr3_aa: ASSLRGGYHQPQH
v_call: TRBV12-3/TRBV12-4; cdr3_aa: ASRDGTGNSYEQY
v_call: TRBV24-1; cdr3_aa: ATSDGAGTSGGENTGELF
v_call: TRBV28; cdr3_aa: ASSSSRDRAGREKLF
v_call: TRBV28; cdr3_aa: ASSTSGEETQY
v_call: TRBV7-3; cdr3_aa: ASSAGTQGTQY
v_call: TRBV19; cdr3_aa: ASSILVTGANVLT
v_call: TRBV27; cdr3_aa: ASSLRGAGTYNEQF
v_call: TRBV29-1; cdr3_aa: SVDPSGGESWWETQY
v_call: TRBV27; cdr3_aa: ASSLEGPSDEQF
v_call: TRBV7-3; cdr3_aa: ASSLTAGLDTQY
v_call: TRBV5-5; cdr3_aa: ASSLWGPDTQY
v_call: TRBV30; cdr3_aa: AWSVSGYRGYT
v_call: TRBV4-2; cdr3_aa: ASSQPPRGNEQF
v_call: TRBV4-3; cdr3_aa: ASSQAPGEPYNSPLH
v_call: TRBV6-6; cdr3_aa: ASSPRVRTQY
v_call: TRBV6-2/TRBV6-3; cdr3_aa: ASSDGRGRTQETQY
v_call: TRBV13; cdr3_aa: ASSLPVQEAF
v_call: TRBV2; cdr3_aa: ASSERQGFGETQY
v_call: TRBV12-3/TRBV12-4; cdr3_aa: ASSGAGVEQF
v_call: TRBV4-3; cdr3_aa: ASSQEGKLF
v_call: TRBV7-2; cdr3_aa: ASSLAHPAGGTTDTQY
v_call: TRBV4-1; cdr3_aa: ASRQVGGGVSYNEQF
v_call: TRBV9; cdr3_aa: ASSGTGLAGIIEQF
v_call: TRBV4-1; cdr3_aa: ASSPRQLGVNQPQH
v_call: TRBV20-1; cdr3_aa: SALLAGRQETQY
v_call: TRBV14; cdr3_aa: ASSQDPFNYGYT
v_call: TRBV27; cdr3_aa: ASSPAGVTSYNEQF
v_call: TRBV4-3; cdr3_aa: ASSQDGAGGGEQY